The clone carrying this TCR beta chain was observed many times. Its antigen is unidentified. These data originate in a study of identical twins. One entry per CDR3 protein, called by TCRdb with MiXCR from the 5' RACE reads. The sample has about 530,000 distinct CDR3 sequences; around 24% are singletons. The study, taken as a whole, reports: For out-of-frame alpha sequences shared by twins, low generation probability was in excess.

The length of the CDR3 is 14 residues. Germline loops: CDR1 SGHRS, CDR2 YFSETQ. V gave up 0 bases and J gave up 4 bases; unmatched junction bases: 2. The same sample was also studied in work on yellow fever vaccine responses in identical twins.

The J gene is TRBJ2-3, the V gene TRBV5-1, with 7 bases matching TRBD1. The material sequenced was CD4+ T cells sorted from blood. This clonotype was obtained from a woman aged 18 to 35 in good health. For the CDR3, the DNA is TGCGCCAGCAGCTTGGACAGGGGTGCAGATACGCAGTATTTT. Protein product: CASSLDRGADTQYF. Using reference TRBV5-1 and TRBJ2-3 for the parts outside the CDR3, the full variable domain is KAGVTQTPRYLIKTRGQQVTLSCSPISGHRSVSWYQQTPGQGLQFLFEYFSETQRNKGNFPGRFSGRQFSNSRSEMNVSTLELGDSALYLCASSLDRGADTQYFGPGTRLTVL.